This record looks at one T cell receptor beta chain sequence and its context. This entry is derived from a study of shared clonotypes between healthy human individuals. The CDR3 is 15 residues long. From germline, CDR1 is MNHNY and CDR2 SVGAGI (reference sequence). V lost 6 bases, J lost 8 bases, and 21 bases lay in between. The assay was immunoSEQ multiplex PCR, and TCRdb's table has in-frame clones only and misses some. The data contain 600,000 to 700,000 clones, around three quarters of them singletons. The chain links TRBV6-6 to TRBJ2-3; D ambiguous. The sequence was obtained from a woman younger than 45 in good health. The sample consisted of memory CD4+ T cells sorted from blood. Sample subset: CD45RA-negative fraction. DNA for the CDR3: TGTGCCAGCAGCCCCGGACCCGATATCCGTGGTACGCAGTATTTT. Translated, it gives CASSPGPDIRGTQYF.